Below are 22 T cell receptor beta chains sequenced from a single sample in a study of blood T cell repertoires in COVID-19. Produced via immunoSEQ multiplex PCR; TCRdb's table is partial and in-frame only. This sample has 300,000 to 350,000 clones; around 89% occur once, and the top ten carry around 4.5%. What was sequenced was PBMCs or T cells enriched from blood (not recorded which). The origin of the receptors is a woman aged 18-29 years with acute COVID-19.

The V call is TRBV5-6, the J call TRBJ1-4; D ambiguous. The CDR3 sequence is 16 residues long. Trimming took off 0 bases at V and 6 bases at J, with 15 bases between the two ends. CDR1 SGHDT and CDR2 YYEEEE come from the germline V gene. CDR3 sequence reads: CASSLVGEVGDEKLFF. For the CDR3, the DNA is TGTGCCAGCAGCTTGGTCGGGGAAGTTGGGGATGAAAAACTGTTTTTT.

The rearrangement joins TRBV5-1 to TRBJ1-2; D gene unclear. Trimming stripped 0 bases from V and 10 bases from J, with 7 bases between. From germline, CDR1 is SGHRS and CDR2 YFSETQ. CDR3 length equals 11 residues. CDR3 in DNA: TGCGCCAGCAGCTTGGGTAGAGACTACACCTTC. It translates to CASSLGRDYTF.

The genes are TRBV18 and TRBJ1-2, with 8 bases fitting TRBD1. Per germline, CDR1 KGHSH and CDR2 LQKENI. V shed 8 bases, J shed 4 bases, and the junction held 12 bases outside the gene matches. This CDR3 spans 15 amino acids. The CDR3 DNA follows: TGTGCCAGCGAGCGGACAGGGACAGAGGGCTATGGCTACACCTTC. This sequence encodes CASERTGTEGYGYTF.

The CDR3 coding sequence is TGTGCCAGCAGCTTATCAGCCATCGCGGGAGCGCCCTACGAGCAGTACTTC. It encodes CASSLSAIAGAPYEQYF. The chain couples TRBV7-9 to TRBJ2-7; TRBD2 matches at 7 bases. Germline lookup yields CDR1 SEHNR and CDR2 FQNEAQ (reference sequence). The junction had 12 bases not matched to a gene; V was cut back by 2 bases and J by 2 bases. The CDR3 spans 17 residues.

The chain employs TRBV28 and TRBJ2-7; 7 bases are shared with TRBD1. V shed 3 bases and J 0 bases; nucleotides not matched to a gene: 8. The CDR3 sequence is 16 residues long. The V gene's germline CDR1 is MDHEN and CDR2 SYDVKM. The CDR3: CASSFPDRDGSYEQYF. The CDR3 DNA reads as TGTGCCAGCAGTTTCCCTGACAGGGATGGCTCCTACGAGCAGTACTTC.

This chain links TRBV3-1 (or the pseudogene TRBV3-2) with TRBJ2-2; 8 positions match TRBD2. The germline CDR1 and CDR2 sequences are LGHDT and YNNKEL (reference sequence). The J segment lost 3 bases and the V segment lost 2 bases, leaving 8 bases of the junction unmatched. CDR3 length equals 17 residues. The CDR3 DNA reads TGTGCCAGCAGCCAACTAGAGACTAGCGTCGACACCGGGGAGCTGTTTTTT. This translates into CASSQLETSVDTGELFF.

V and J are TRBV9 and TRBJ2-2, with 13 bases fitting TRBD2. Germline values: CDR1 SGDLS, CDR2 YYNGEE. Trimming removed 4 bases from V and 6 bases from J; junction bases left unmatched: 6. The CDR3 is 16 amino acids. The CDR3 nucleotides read TGTGCCAGCAGCCTAGGACTAGCGGGAGCGGCCGGGGAGCTGTTTTTT. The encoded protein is CASSLGLAGAAGELFF.

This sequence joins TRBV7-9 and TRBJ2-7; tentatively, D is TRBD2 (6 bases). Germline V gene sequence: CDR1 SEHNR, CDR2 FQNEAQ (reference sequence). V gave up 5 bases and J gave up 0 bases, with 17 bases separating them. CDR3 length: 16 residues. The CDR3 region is CASSPGQGLVSYEQYF. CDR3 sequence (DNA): TGTGCCAGCAGCCCGGGGCAGGGACTCGTCTCCTACGAGCAGTACTTC. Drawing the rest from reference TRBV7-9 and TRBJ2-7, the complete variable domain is DTGVSQNPRHKITKRGQNVTFRCDPISEHNRLYWYRQTLGQGPEFLTYFQNEAQLEKSRLLSDRFSAERPKGSFSTLEIQRTEQGDSAMYLCASSPGQGLVSYEQYFGPGTRLTVT.

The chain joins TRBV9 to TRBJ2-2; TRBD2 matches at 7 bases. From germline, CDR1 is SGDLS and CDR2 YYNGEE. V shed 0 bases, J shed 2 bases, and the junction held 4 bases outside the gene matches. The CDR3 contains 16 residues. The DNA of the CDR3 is TGTGCCAGCAGCGTAGTTAGCGGGCCCAACACCGGGGAGCTGTTTTTT. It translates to CASSVVSGPNTGELFF.

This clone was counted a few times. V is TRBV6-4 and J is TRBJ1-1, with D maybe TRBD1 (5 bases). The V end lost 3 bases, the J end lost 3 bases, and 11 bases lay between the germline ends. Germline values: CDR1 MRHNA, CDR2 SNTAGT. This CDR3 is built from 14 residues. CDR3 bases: TGTGCCAGCAGTGAGCAGGGTCGGGACACTGAAGCTTTCTTT. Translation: CASSEQGRDTEAFF.

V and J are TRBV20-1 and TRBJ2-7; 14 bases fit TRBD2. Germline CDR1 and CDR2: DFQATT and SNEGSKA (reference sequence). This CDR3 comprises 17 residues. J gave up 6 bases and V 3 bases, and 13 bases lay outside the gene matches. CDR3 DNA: TGCAGTGCTAGTGGGACTAGCGGGAGATCGGAAACTAGCGAGCAGTACTTC. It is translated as CSASGTSGRSETSEQYF.

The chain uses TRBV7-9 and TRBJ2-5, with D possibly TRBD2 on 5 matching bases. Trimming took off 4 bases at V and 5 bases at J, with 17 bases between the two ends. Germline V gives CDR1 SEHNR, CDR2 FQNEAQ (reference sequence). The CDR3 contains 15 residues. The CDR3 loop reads CASSSLQRPQETQYF. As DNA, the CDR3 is TGTGCCAGCAGCTCCCTCCAGCGGCCACAGGAGACCCAGTACTTC.

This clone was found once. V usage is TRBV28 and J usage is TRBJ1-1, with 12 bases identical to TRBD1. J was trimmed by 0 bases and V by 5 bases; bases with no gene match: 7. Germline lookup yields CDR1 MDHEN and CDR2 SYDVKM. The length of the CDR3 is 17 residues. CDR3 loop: CASSPGTGGLMNTEAFF. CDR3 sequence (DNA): TGTGCCAGCAGTCCGGGGACAGGGGGCTTGATGAACACTGAAGCTTTCTTT.

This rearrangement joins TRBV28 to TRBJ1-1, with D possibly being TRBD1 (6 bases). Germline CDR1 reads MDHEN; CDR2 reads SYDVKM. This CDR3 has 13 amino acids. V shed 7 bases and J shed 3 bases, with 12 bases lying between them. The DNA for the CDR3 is TGTGCCAGCACCCTGACAGGTTACACTGAAGCTTTCTTT. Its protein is CASTLTGYTEAFF.

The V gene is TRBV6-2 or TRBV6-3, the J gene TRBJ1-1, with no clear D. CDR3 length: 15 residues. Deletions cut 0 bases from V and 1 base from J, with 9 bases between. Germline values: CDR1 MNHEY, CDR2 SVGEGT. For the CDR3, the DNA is TGTGCCAGCAGTTACTCGTGGAGGGAGAACACTGAAGCTTTCTTT. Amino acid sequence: CASSYSWRENTEAFF.

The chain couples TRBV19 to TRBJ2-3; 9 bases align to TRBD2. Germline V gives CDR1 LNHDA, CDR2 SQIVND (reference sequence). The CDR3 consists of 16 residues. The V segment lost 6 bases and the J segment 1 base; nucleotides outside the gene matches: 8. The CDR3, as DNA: TGTGCCAGTAGCTCCCCTGCGGGAGGGGGCACAGATACGCAGTATTTT. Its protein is CASSSPAGGGTDTQYF.

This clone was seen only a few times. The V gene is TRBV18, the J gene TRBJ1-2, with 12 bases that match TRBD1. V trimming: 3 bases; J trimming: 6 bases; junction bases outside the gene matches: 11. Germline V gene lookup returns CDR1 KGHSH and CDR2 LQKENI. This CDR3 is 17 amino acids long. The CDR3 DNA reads TGTGCCAGCTCACCCAGAAACCGGGACAGGGGGCAAAATGGCTACACCTTC. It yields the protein CASSPRNRDRGQNGYTF.

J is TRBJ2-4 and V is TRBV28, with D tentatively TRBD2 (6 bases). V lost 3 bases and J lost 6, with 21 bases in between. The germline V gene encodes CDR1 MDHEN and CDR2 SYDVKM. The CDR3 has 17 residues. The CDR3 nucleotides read TGTGCCAGCAGTTTGCTGGGTTTGGGGGGAATCGGAAACATTCAGTACTTC. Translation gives CASSLLGLGGIGNIQYF.

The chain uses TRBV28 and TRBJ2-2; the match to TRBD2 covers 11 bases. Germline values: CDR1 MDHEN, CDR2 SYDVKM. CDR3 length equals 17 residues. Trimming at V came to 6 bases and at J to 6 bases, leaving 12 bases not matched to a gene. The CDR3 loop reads CASSLKISGREAGELFF. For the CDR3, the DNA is TGTGCCAGCAGCCTTAAGATTAGCGGGAGGGAGGCCGGGGAGCTGTTTTTT.

CDR3 nucleotide sequence: TGTGCCACCAGTGATTTGCCGGCAGATACGCAGTATTTT. Amino acid sequence: CATSDLPADTQYF. The rearrangement uses TRBV24-1 and TRBJ2-3; D gene uncertain. Germline V CDR1 and CDR2: KGHDR, SFDVKD. V was trimmed by 0 bases and J by 4 bases, leaving 4 bases between them. CDR3 length: 13 amino acids.

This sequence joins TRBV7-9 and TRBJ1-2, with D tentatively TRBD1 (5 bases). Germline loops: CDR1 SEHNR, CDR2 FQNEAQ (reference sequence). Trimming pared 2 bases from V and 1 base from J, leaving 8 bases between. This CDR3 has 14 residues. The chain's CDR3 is CASSLFDSNYGYTF. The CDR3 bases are TGTGCCAGCAGCTTATTTGACAGTAACTATGGCTACACCTTC.

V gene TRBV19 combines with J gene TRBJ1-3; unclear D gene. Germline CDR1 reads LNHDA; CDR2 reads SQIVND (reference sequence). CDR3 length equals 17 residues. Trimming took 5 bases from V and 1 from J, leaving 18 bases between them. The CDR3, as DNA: TGTGCCAGTAGTCTCCTTTGGGCTACGGGGTCTGGAAACACCATATATTTT. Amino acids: CASSLLWATGSGNTIYF. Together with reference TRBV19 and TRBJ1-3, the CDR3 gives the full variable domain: DGGITQSPKYLFRKEGQNVTLSCEQNLNHDAMYWYRQDPGQGLRLIYYSQIVNDFQKGDIAEGYSVSREKKESFPLTVTSAQKNPTAFYLCASSLLWATGSGNTIYFGEGSWLTVV.